A few counts support the clone carrying this T cell receptor beta chain. Its antigen is still unknown. The data belong to a study of OX40 agonist ivuxolimab in advanced cancers. Points from the study as a whole: CD8+ T cells were the subset that, on average, had more expanded clones than CD4+. Among the lowest peripheral clonal expansion occurred in 0.1-3.0 mg/kg partial responders.

Here immunoSEQ multiplex PCR was the method, and the copy in TCRdb shows in-frame clones only, minus some. This table has roughly 43,000 clones, 88% appearing once. Material: CD4+ or CD8+ T cells sorted from blood, obtained in a trial of the OX40 agonist ivuxolimab. This TCR came from an adult with an advanced solid tumor such as melanoma, head and neck, liver or kidney cancer.

The CDR3 bases are TGTGCCAGCAGCCCCCGGACAGGGGAAGCTTTCTTT. Its translation: CASSPRTGEAFF. This chain joins TRBV7-8 and TRBJ1-1; the match to TRBD1 covers 8 bases. Trimming took 5 bases from V and 8 from J; bases not matched to a gene: 4. The CDR3 runs to 12 residues. Germline V gene sequence: CDR1 SGHVS, CDR2 FQNEAQ.